Listed below are T cell receptor beta chains from one sample, sequenced in a study of blood T cells in healthy people across ages. TCRdb re-derived calls from the 5' RACE reads in MiXCR, one entry per CDR3 protein. Of hundreds of thousands of distinct CDR3 sequences listed, roughly 21% are singletons. Sequencing input: blood. Receptors were obtained from a man in his sixties or seventies in good health. The CDR3 runs from the conserved cysteine through the conserved F or W. A D gene is named only where the DNA matches it firmly. Clone size is shown for a subset of rows, as once, few, many or a class of expanded clone.

d_call,clone_size,j_call,v_call,cdr3_nt,cdr3_aa
NA,NA,TRBJ1-4,TRBV12-3/TRBV12-4,TGTGCCAGCAGTTTAGCGCTAAGAGGGGGGAATAATGAAAAACTGTTTTTT,CASSLALRGGNNEKLFF
NA,once,TRBJ2-5,TRBV6-1,TGTGCCAGCAGCGGAAAGGGTGGGGCTAGCAGGGAGACCCAGTACTTC,CASSGKGGASRETQYF
NA,NA,TRBJ2-3,TRBV7-9,TGTGCCAGCAACCCACCGACCAGGACAGATACGCAGTATTTT,CASNPPTRTDTQYF
NA,NA,TRBJ1-2,TRBV6-1,TGTGCCAGCACCTCAAGGGCTAACTATGGCTACACCTTC,CASTSRANYGYTF
NA,NA,TRBJ2-4,TRBV7-9,TGTGCCAGCAGCCCCCTGGGGGAACAATTAGCCAAAAACATTCAGTACTTC,CASSPLGEQLAKNIQYF
TRBD2,NA,TRBJ2-7,TRBV18,TGTGCCAGCTCACCACCGGTTTTTGCGGGAGCCTACGAGCAGTACTTC,CASSPPVFAGAYEQYF
TRBD2,NA,TRBJ2-5,TRBV10-2,TGCGCCAGCTATAGCGGGAGGCCCCAAGAGACCCAGTACTTC,CASYSGRPQETQYF
TRBD2,few,TRBJ2-3,TRBV14,TGTGCCAGCAGCCATCGGGCAAGGAGCGGGAGCAGCGCAGATACGCAGTATTTT,CASSHRARSGSSADTQYF
TRBD1,NA,TRBJ2-5,TRBV29-1,TGCAGCGTCGATGGGACAGGGGCTTTGGAGACCCAGTACTTC,CSVDGTGALETQYF
NA,NA,TRBJ1-1,TRBV5-1,TGCGCCAGCAGCTTGGCCGGGGGGGCTCTGAACACTGAAGCTTTCTTT,CASSLAGGALNTEAFF
TRBD2,many,TRBJ2-5,TRBV20-1,TGCAGTGCAGCGGCCCCAGGGACTAGCGCGAAGTACTTC,CSAAAPGTSAKYF
TRBD2,NA,TRBJ2-5,TRBV5-1,TGCGCCAGCAGCGTGACTAGCGGGAGGTTGGAGACCCAGTACTTC,CASSVTSGRLETQYF
NA,few,TRBJ2-7,TRBV13,TGTGCCAGCAGCGCCAGCAATTCGTACGAGCAGTACTTC,CASSASNSYEQYF
NA,many,TRBJ2-7,TRBV18,TGTGCCAGCTCACCACGGGGGGACTCCTACGAGCAGTACTTC,CASSPRGDSYEQYF
NA,few,TRBJ2-5,TRBV24-1,TGTGCCACCAGTGATTTGAACCTGCGGGGCCAAGAGACCCAGTACTTC,CATSDLNLRGQETQYF
NA,NA,TRBJ1-4,TRBV20-1,TGCAGTGCTAGAGATCATAGGCAGGCTAATGAAAAACTGTTTTTT,CSARDHRQANEKLFF
NA,few,TRBJ2-1,TRBV9,TGTGCCAGCAGCCATACTAGCTATGAGCAGTTCTTC,CASSHTSYEQFF
TRBD1,few,TRBJ2-7,TRBV28,TGTGCCAGCAGTTTAACAGGGGCGAGGGAGCAGTACTTC,CASSLTGAREQYF
TRBD2,NA,TRBJ2-1,TRBV28,TGTGCCAGCAGTTTACCCGGACTAGCGTTAACCTCCTACAATGAGCAGTTCTTC,CASSLPGLALTSYNEQFF
NA,NA,TRBJ2-3,TRBV10-2,TGCGCCAGCAGTGTGTCCAGGAGAAGCACAGATACGCAGTATTTT,CASSVSRRSTDTQYF
NA,NA,TRBJ2-1,TRBV4-3,TGCGCCAGCAGCCTACAGTCGGCTCCCTACAATGAGCAGTTCTTC,CASSLQSAPYNEQFF
NA,few,TRBJ2-4,TRBV3-1,TGTGCCAGCAGCCAAGTGGGGGAAAACATTCAGTACTTC,CASSQVGENIQYF
TRBD2,few,TRBJ2-1,TRBV3-1,TGTGCCAGCAGCCAGAGCGGGAGGTCTCGGGGCAATGAGCAGTTCTTC,CASSQSGRSRGNEQFF
NA,NA,TRBJ2-4,TRBV20-1,TGCAGTGCTTTAGATCCCACCTTAGCCAAAAACATTCAGTACTTC,CSALDPTLAKNIQYF
TRBD2,few,TRBJ2-7,TRBV6-6,TGTGCCAGCAGTAGACTAGCGGGAGAAGGCGAGCAGTACTTC,CASSRLAGEGEQYF
NA,few,TRBJ2-1,TRBV20-1,TGCAGTGCTAGAGATCTACAAACCCTCTACAATGAGCAGTTCTTC,CSARDLQTLYNEQFF
NA,few,TRBJ2-1,TRBV14,TGTGCCAGCAGCCAAGACATGGCAGGTGAGCAGTTCTTC,CASSQDMAGEQFF
NA,NA,TRBJ1-2,TRBV7-2,TGTGCCAGCAGCTTAGCGTTAGCAGGGATTGGTGGCTACACCTTC,CASSLALAGIGGYTF
NA,few,TRBJ2-2,TRBV5-1,TGCGCCAGCAGCCCCAGTGAGGGCACCGGGGAGCTGTTTTTT,CASSPSEGTGELFF
TRBD2,NA,TRBJ2-1,TRBV4-2,TGTGCCAGCAGCCGGGGACTAGCGGGAGCGGAGGGTGAGCAGTTCTTC,CASSRGLAGAEGEQFF
NA,NA,TRBJ2-3,TRBV5-6,TGTGCCAGCAGCTCAGAGCTAGGGTGGCAGTATTTT,CASSSELGWQYF
NA,NA,TRBJ2-7,TRBV6-5,TGTGCCAGCAGTTACAGGGTAGTGGCGGGAAGGTACGAGCAGTACTTC,CASSYRVVAGRYEQYF
TRBD1,few,TRBJ1-1,TRBV6-2/TRBV6-3,TGTGCCAGCAGACGCCAACAGGGGAAGGACACTGAAGCTTTCTTT,CASRRQQGKDTEAFF
TRBD2,few,TRBJ2-5,TRBV28,TGTGCCAGCAGTTCGACTAGCGGGAGAAACCAAGAGACCCAGTACTTC,CASSSTSGRNQETQYF
NA,NA,TRBJ2-3,TRBV6-1,TGTGCCAGCAAATCTGAAAGCAGTGGGACAAAGGATACGCAGTATTTT,CASKSESSGTKDTQYF
NA,NA,TRBJ2-7,TRBV18,TGTGCCAGCTCCCCGGGCAGGGGACCCTACGAGCAGTACTTC,CASSPGRGPYEQYF
TRBD2,many,TRBJ2-1,TRBV2,TGTGCCAGCAGTGACCAAACTAGCGGGAGTAGGAATGAGCAGTTCTTC,CASSDQTSGSRNEQFF
NA,NA,TRBJ1-3,TRBV28,TGTGCCAGCAGTTCCCTTTCCAGGGCCAACTCTGGAAACACCATATATTTT,CASSSLSRANSGNTIYF
TRBD1,many,TRBJ1-2,TRBV7-3,TGTGCCAGCAGCTTTCAGTCCGGGACAGACGTTTCCTTC,CASSFQSGTDVSF
TRBD2,few,TRBJ2-1,TRBV5-1,TGCGCCAGCAGTTCCCTAGCGGGAGACTACAATGAGCAGTTCTTC,CASSSLAGDYNEQFF
NA,few,TRBJ2-2,TRBV11-2,TGTGCCAGCAGCTTTGCGGCTACCGGGGAGCTGTTTTTT,CASSFAATGELFF
NA,NA,TRBJ2-3,TRBV29-1,TGCAGCGTTTTAATAAATACGCAGTATTTT,CSVLINTQYF
TRBD2,NA,TRBJ2-3,TRBV2,TGTGCCAGCAGTGGGACTAGCGGCCCCAGGGATACGCAGTATTTT,CASSGTSGPRDTQYF
NA,NA,TRBJ2-1,TRBV7-3,TGTGCCAGCAGCACGATGCGGGCGTCTGTGGTCAATGAGCAGTTCTTC,CASSTMRASVVNEQFF
NA,NA,TRBJ1-1,TRBV2,TGTGCCAGCACCGCACTCAAAAACACTGAAGCTTTCTTT,CASTALKNTEAFF
NA,few,TRBJ1-1,TRBV3-1,TGTGCCAGCAGCCTTTTTTCCGGGACCTCAAATCGGGCTTTCTTT,CASSLFSGTSNRAFF
NA,NA,TRBJ1-4,TRBV18,TGTGCCAGCTCACCCGGAAGACAGAGTAATGAAAAACTGTTTTTT,CASSPGRQSNEKLFF
NA,few,TRBJ2-1,TRBV6-1,TGTGCCAGCAGTGAAGGGGGGACTGGTAGATTCCATGAGCAGTTCTTC,CASSEGGTGRFHEQFF